A single sample is the source of the 30 T cell receptor beta chains below, sequenced in a study of blood T cell repertoires in COVID-19. Measured with immunoSEQ multiplex PCR; TCRdb has only the in-frame clones, and not every one. The top ten hold around 13% of the sample, which has around 310,000 clones, 89% seen once. Sequenced material: peripheral blood. The receptors shown here come from a woman aged 55-69 years with acute or convalescent COVID-19.

The chain has TRBV5-1 and TRBJ1-2, with 9 bases identical to TRBD1. V gave up 4 bases and J gave up 8 bases; unmatched junction bases: 12. The CDR3 consists of 15 residues. CDR1 and CDR2 (germline): SGHRS, YFSETQ. CDR3 in amino acids: CASSPGTGGVEGYTF. In DNA, the CDR3 is TGCGCCAGCAGCCCGGGTACAGGGGGCGTGGAGGGCTACACCTTC.

The chain links TRBV19 to TRBJ2-7; D perhaps matches TRBD1 (6 bases). Germline V gene data show CDR1 as LNHDA and CDR2 as SQIVND (reference sequence). This CDR3 comprises 11 residues. With 11 bases removed from V and 0 bases from J, the gap between germline ends came to 8 bases. CDR3 loop: CASGASYEQYF. The CDR3 DNA follows: TGTGCCTCAGGGGCCTCCTACGAGCAGTACTTC.

The chain has TRBV5-4 and TRBJ2-1; a possible D gene is TRBD2 (6 bases). CDR3 length: 15 residues. Germline V gene data show CDR1 as SGHNT and CDR2 as YYREEE (reference sequence). V was shortened by 5 bases and J by 7 bases, with 19 bases between the two germline ends. Here the CDR3 reads CASRFTAGRTNEQFF. The DNA of the CDR3 is TGTGCCAGCAGGTTTACGGCAGGGAGGACAAATGAGCAGTTCTTC. The full variable domain, its missing parts supplied by reference TRBV5-4 and TRBJ2-1, is ETGVTQSPTHLIKTRGQQVTLRCSSQSGHNTVSWYQQALGQGPQFIFQYYREEENGRGNFPPRFSGLQFPNYSSELNVNALELDDSALYLCASRFTAGRTNEQFFGPGTRLTVL.

The chain links TRBV4-1 to TRBJ2-1; 10 bases agree with TRBD2. The CDR3 is made up of 17 amino acids. The V gene end was trimmed by 1 base and the J gene end by 6 bases; junction bases not matched to a gene: 9. Germline-derived CDR1 and CDR2 are MGHRA and YSYEKL. The CDR3 reads CASSQVLAGVRLNEQFF. The CDR3, as DNA: TGCGCCAGCAGCCAAGTTCTAGCGGGAGTACGACTCAATGAGCAGTTCTTC.

In DNA, the CDR3 is TGCGCCAGCCATGACAGGGGCTATGGCTACACCTTC. Encoded protein: CASHDRGYGYTF. V is TRBV5-1 and J is TRBJ1-2, with 8 bases that match TRBD1. V shed 7 bases, J shed 4 bases, and the junction held 3 bases outside the gene matches. There are 12 residues in the CDR3. Germline lookup yields CDR1 SGHRS and CDR2 YFSETQ.

This sequence joins TRBV7-9 and TRBJ1-4, with D tentatively TRBD1 (5 bases). This CDR3 has 14 residues. The V end was cut by 5 bases, the J end by 5 bases, with 12 bases between. Germline CDR1 is SEHNR and CDR2 is FQNEAQ (reference sequence). CDR3 coding DNA: TGTGCCAGCAGCCTCGACAGAAACAATGAAAAACTGTTTTTT. This sequence encodes CASSLDRNNEKLFF.

The chain links TRBV19 to TRBJ2-5; 9 bases agree with TRBD1. This CDR3 region has 14 residues. V trimming: 8 bases; J trimming: 2 bases; junction bases outside the gene matches: 6. Germline lookup yields CDR1 LNHDA and CDR2 SQIVND (reference sequence). CDR3 in amino acids: CASGTGQGQETQYF. The CDR3 region has the DNA TGTGCCAGTGGGACGGGACAGGGACAAGAGACCCAGTACTTC.

This clone was detected only a few times. This chain joins TRBV10-3 and TRBJ1-1; the D gene is possibly TRBD1 (6 bases). The CDR3 covers 13 residues. The germline CDR1 and CDR2 sequences are ENHRY and SYGVKD. The V end lost 6 bases, the J end lost 5 bases, and 13 bases lay between the germline ends. For the CDR3, the DNA is TGTGCCATCAGGTTGGAGACAGGTACTGAAGCTTTCTTT. Translating it yields CAIRLETGTEAFF.

On this clone itself: One end of the junction is discordant with germline, which a read error may explain. This sequence joins TRBV5-1 and TRBJ2-5; D remains unclear. The CDR3 has 12 residues. Per the germline V gene, CDR1 is SGHRS and CDR2 is YFSETQ. CDR3 loop: CASSSPQGTQYF. CDR3 coding DNA: TGCGCCAGCAGTAGCCCTCAAGGGACCCAGTACTTC.

The CDR3, as DNA: TGTGCCTGGAGTCCGGGGGGCGGCTACACCTTC. Translated: CAWSPGGGYTF. J is TRBJ1-2 and V is TRBV30; D may be TRBD1 (6 bases). The CDR3 contains 11 residues. Trimming pared 2 bases from V and 8 bases from J, leaving 9 bases between. CDR1 and CDR2 (germline): GTSNPN, SVGIG (reference sequence).

This chain links TRBV7-9 with TRBJ1-6; D perhaps matches TRBD1 (6 bases). V lost 5 bases and J lost 10, with 15 bases in between. The CDR3 runs 14 residues. Per germline, CDR1 SEHNR and CDR2 FQNEAQ (reference sequence). CDR3 nucleotides: TGTGCCAGCAGCGGGGGCCAGGGGACGTCACCCCTCCACTTT. This codes for CASSGGQGTSPLHF.

The V gene is TRBV18, the J gene TRBJ1-6; D possibly corresponds to TRBD1 (6 bases). CDR1 KGHSH and CDR2 LQKENI come from the germline V gene. The CDR3 contains 16 residues. The V and J ends lost 3 bases and 7 bases respectively, with 16 bases between them. The CDR3 sequence: CASSPLRGTNNSPLHF. The CDR3 nucleotides are TGTGCCAGCTCACCTCTCAGGGGTACGAACAATTCACCCCTCCACTTT.

The gene calls are TRBV7-2 and TRBJ1-6; a weak D match, TRBD1 (6 bases). Germline assignment: CDR1 SGHTA and CDR2 FQGNSA. The CDR3 covers 17 residues. Trimming pared 4 bases from V and 6 bases from J, leaving 19 bases between. DNA of the CDR3: TGTGCCAGCAGCTCTACAGGGAGATCCTTTGGTAATTCACCCCTCCACTTT. It is translated as CASSSTGRSFGNSPLHF.

The chain links TRBV27 to TRBJ1-5, with TRBD1 matching 8 bases. This CDR3 has 15 amino acids. The germline V gene encodes CDR1 MNHEY and CDR2 SMNVEV (reference sequence). Trimming took 3 bases from V and 7 from J; bases not matched to a gene: 8. The CDR3 sequence: CASSLAGGMRQPQHF. The CDR3, as DNA: TGTGCCAGCAGTTTGGCAGGGGGCATGAGGCAGCCCCAGCATTTT.

This chain joins TRBV7-3 and TRBJ1-2; no clear D. The germline V gene encodes CDR1 SGHTA and CDR2 FQGTGA. The V gene lost 2 bases and the J gene lost 1 base, with 5 bases spanning the gap. The CDR3 has 13 residues. CDR3 protein: CASSLGLNYGYTF. CDR3 DNA: TGTGCCAGCAGCTTAGGGCTTAACTATGGCTACACCTTC.

This clone showed up just a few times. The rearrangement uses TRBV29-1 and TRBJ1-1; D gene uncertain. The CDR3 loop spans 12 amino acids. Per germline, CDR1 SQVTM and CDR2 ANQGSEA. V shed 4 bases and J shed 6 bases, with 12 bases lying between them. The CDR3 nucleotides read TGCAGCGTTGTTCCCGGCGGGGCTGAAGCTTTCTTT. It translates to CSVVPGGAEAFF.

This rearrangement joins TRBV28 to TRBJ2-5; D is unclear. The V end was cut by 3 bases, the J end by 0 bases, with 17 bases between. The CDR3 has 17 amino acids. Germline CDR1 is MDHEN and CDR2 is SYDVKM. The CDR3, as DNA: TGTGCCAGCAGTTTTGGTGGCGGCGCTCGGTACCAAGAGACCCAGTACTTC. It encodes CASSFGGGARYQETQYF.

The V gene is TRBV6-5, the J gene TRBJ1-2; D remains unclear. Germline V gives CDR1 MNHEY, CDR2 SVGAGI. Between the trimmed V and J ends, which lost 8 bases and 5 bases, there was a span of 12 bases. This CDR3 contains 12 residues. The CDR3 coding sequence is TGTGCCAGCGGTATGACTGTGTATGGCTACACCTTC. This codes for CASGMTVYGYTF.

The J gene is TRBJ1-6, the V gene TRBV30; the match to TRBD1 covers 8 bases. Per the germline V gene, CDR1 is GTSNPN and CDR2 is SVGIG (reference sequence). J gave up 6 bases and V 3 bases, and 4 bases lay outside the gene matches. This CDR3 has 14 residues. The CDR3 is CAWRPGQVNSPLHF. The CDR3, as DNA: TGTGCCTGGAGGCCGGGACAGGTTAATTCACCCCTCCACTTT.

This clone occurred a few times. This sequence joins TRBV27 and TRBJ1-2; D is possibly TRBD1 (6 bases). The CDR3 is 15 residues long. V was pared by 9 bases and J by 3 bases, with 20 bases between. CDR1 and CDR2 from the germline V gene are MNHEY and SMNVEV (reference sequence). The CDR3 coding sequence is TGTGCCAGTTTCTCTCCAGGGGCGAGCGACTATGGCTACACCTTC. Its protein product is CASFSPGASDYGYTF.

The genes are TRBV4-1 and TRBJ2-5; D is possibly TRBD2 (5 bases). Germline V CDR1 and CDR2: MGHRA, YSYEKL. The V end was cut by 0 bases, the J end by 8 bases, with 13 bases between. The CDR3 is 14 amino acids. The CDR3 here is CASSQDLLASTQYF. CDR3 nucleotides: TGCGCCAGCAGCCAAGATTTGCTAGCCTCAACCCAGTACTTC.

This clone was observed a single time. The chain recombines TRBV19 with TRBJ1-2, with D possibly matching TRBD1 (5 bases). Germline loops: CDR1 LNHDA, CDR2 SQIVND (reference sequence). Trimming stripped 6 bases from V and 2 bases from J, with 13 bases between. The CDR3 contains 14 residues. CDR3 bases: TGTGCCAGTAGCGAAGGGGCGAAGAACTATGGCTACACCTTC. It is translated as CASSEGAKNYGYTF.

This clone was seen a few times. The chain links TRBV5-1 to TRBJ2-7; D remains unclear. This CDR3 is 13 amino acids long. Per germline, CDR1 SGHRS and CDR2 YFSETQ. V gave up 2 bases and J gave up 6 bases, with 12 bases separating them. CDR3 sequence: CASSFPTPGEQYF. CDR3 in DNA: TGCGCCAGCAGCTTCCCGACCCCGGGCGAGCAGTACTTC.

The chain has TRBV28 and TRBJ2-1, with 9 nucleotides matching TRBD2. The CDR3 sequence is 16 residues long. Per germline, CDR1 MDHEN and CDR2 SYDVKM. Unmatched junction bases numbered 15, after V lost 6 bases and J lost 9 bases. The DNA for the CDR3 is TGTGCCAGCAGCCGAGTAGCGGGAGAAGTCGATAGTGAGCAGTTCTTC. This encodes CASSRVAGEVDSEQFF. The full variable domain, its missing parts supplied by reference TRBV28 and TRBJ2-1, is DVKVTQSSRYLVKRTGEKVFLECVQDMDHENMFWYRQDPGLGLRLIYFSYDVKMKEKGDIPEGYSVSREKKERFSLILESASTNQTSMYLCASSRVAGEVDSEQFFGPGTRLTVL.

The CDR3 region is CASSPTDNNSPLHF. In DNA form, the CDR3 reads TGTGCCAGCAGCCCTACAGATAATAATTCACCCCTCCACTTT. The chain couples TRBV3-1 (or the pseudogene TRBV3-2) to TRBJ1-6; no firm D call. V lost 4 bases, J lost 5 bases, and 9 bases lay in between. The germline gives CDR1 LGHDT, CDR2 YNNKEL (reference sequence). The CDR3 contains 14 residues.

V gene TRBV15 combines with J gene TRBJ1-2; D is perhaps TRBD1 (5 bases). V was pared by 0 bases and J by 4 bases, with 9 bases between. The CDR3 length is 14 residues. Germline V gene lookup returns CDR1 LNHNV and CDR2 YYDKDF (reference sequence). The CDR3 reads CATSRDRGGYGYTF. The CDR3 DNA reads as TGTGCCACCAGCAGAGATAGGGGCGGCTATGGCTACACCTTC.

The rearrangement joins TRBV4-1 to TRBJ1-2; TRBD1 agrees at 7 bases. V was pared by 1 base and J by 6 bases, with 8 bases of the junction left unmatched. CDR1 is MGHRA and CDR2 is YSYEKL in the germline V gene. The CDR3 runs to 15 residues. Written as DNA, the CDR3 is TGCGCCAGCAGCCAAGGTCCCGACAGGGCTGATGGCTACACCTTC. This encodes CASSQGPDRADGYTF.

The V gene is TRBV13, the J gene TRBJ2-1; TRBD2 might be the D (6 bases). Germline V CDR1 and CDR2: PRHDT, FYEKMQ (reference sequence). Trimming removed 1 base at V and 5 bases at J, with 12 bases between. CDR3 size: 15 residues. The CDR3 protein is CASSLAGTDNNEQFF. The CDR3, as DNA: TGTGCCAGCAGCTTAGCCGGGACTGACAACAATGAGCAGTTCTTC.

V is TRBV19 and J is TRBJ2-5; 8 positions match TRBD1. The J segment lost 8 bases and the V segment lost 3 bases, leaving 5 bases of the junction unmatched. The germline gives CDR1 LNHDA, CDR2 SQIVND (reference sequence). There are 13 residues in the CDR3. The CDR3 DNA is TGTGCCAGTAGTATTGGAGACAGGGGAACCCAGTACTTC. As protein: CASSIGDRGTQYF.

The chain joins TRBV18 to TRBJ1-2, with D perhaps matching TRBD1 (5 bases). V lost 3 bases and J 2 bases, leaving 10 bases between the germline ends. This CDR3 has 14 residues. Germline-derived CDR1 and CDR2 are KGHSH and LQKENI. The CDR3 loop reads CASSPQGRNYGYTF. The CDR3 DNA sequence: TGTGCCAGCTCACCTCAGGGTCGAAACTATGGCTACACCTTC. Using reference TRBV18 and TRBJ1-2 for the parts outside the CDR3, the full variable domain is NAGVMQNPRHLVRRRGQEARLRCSPMKGHSHVYWYRQLPEEGLKFMVYLQKENIIDESGMPKERFSAEFPKEGPSILRIQQVVRGDSAAYFCASSPQGRNYGYTFGSGTRLTVV.